The 24 T cell receptor beta chains given below trace back to one sample, sequenced in a study of long-term antiretroviral therapy in people with HIV. The assay, immunoSEQ v3.0, was run at survey level. Assay: immunoSEQ multiplex PCR; the TCRdb copy retains only in-frame clones and omits some. The sample contains 30,000 or so clones, approximately 88% of which appear only once. Specimen: unsorted PBMCs, collected 0.5 years after starting antiretroviral therapy. These TCRs come from a woman younger than 30 with HIV.

The chain carries TRBV9 and TRBJ2-1; 9 bases map to TRBD2. The length of the CDR3 is 15 residues. The ends lost 0 bases at V and 8 bases at J; junction bases unmatched: 6. Germline CDR1 SGDLS, CDR2 YYNGEE. CDR3 region: CASSVVGLASDEQFF. CDR3 sequence (DNA): TGTGCCAGCAGCGTAGTGGGACTAGCCAGCGATGAGCAGTTCTTC.

This clone has more than one count but fewer than ten. The gene calls are TRBV9 and TRBJ2-3; maybe TRBD2 (5 bases). The V end lost 0 bases, the J end lost 1 base, and 9 bases lay between the germline ends. The CDR3 contains 15 residues. CDR1 SGDLS and CDR2 YYNGEE come from the germline V gene. The CDR3 loop reads CASSVGGYRTDTQYF. The DNA of the CDR3 is TGTGCCAGCAGCGTAGGCGGGTACCGCACAGATACGCAGTATTTT.

CDR3 bases: TGTGCCAGCAGTTTATGGGCTAGCGGTAGCACAGATACGCAGTATTTT. Amino acids: CASSLWASGSTDTQYF. V is TRBV27 and J is TRBJ2-3; 7 nucleotides align to TRBD2. The CDR3 extends over 16 amino acids. Germline values: CDR1 MNHEY, CDR2 SMNVEV (reference sequence). V lost 1 base to trimming and J lost 0 bases; unmatched junction nucleotides: 4.

The chain recombines TRBV27 with TRBJ1-2, with 9 bases fitting TRBD1. The CDR3 is 12 residues long. With V trimmed by 8 bases and J by 7 bases, 5 bases remained unmatched. Germline values: CDR1 MNHEY, CDR2 SMNVEV (reference sequence). The CDR3 sequence is CASYRQGGGYTF. DNA for the CDR3: TGTGCCAGCTACAGACAGGGGGGTGGCTACACCTTC.

V gene TRBV9 combines with J gene TRBJ2-7; TRBD2 matches 7 bases. The J segment lost 0 bases and the V segment lost 4 bases, leaving 10 bases of the junction unmatched. Germline V gives CDR1 SGDLS, CDR2 YYNGEE. The CDR3 is 16 residues long. The CDR3 DNA sequence: TGTGCCAGCAGCCCCCTAGAAGCGGGACTCTCCTACGAGCAGTACTTC. Protein sequence: CASSPLEAGLSYEQYF.

V usage is TRBV7-2 and J usage is TRBJ2-7; unclear D gene. V was pared by 5 bases and J by 4 bases, with 15 bases between. CDR1 is SGHTA and CDR2 is FQGNSA in the germline V gene. The CDR3 is 14 amino acids. CDR3 nucleotides: TGTGCCAGCAGCCAACAGACCGGTTCTTACGAGCAGTACTTC. Its protein product is CASSQQTGSYEQYF. The entire variable domain, with the rest obtained from reference TRBV7-2 and TRBJ2-7, is as follows: GAGVSQSPSNKVTEKGKDVELRCDPISGHTALYWYRQSLGQGLEFLIYFQGNSAPDKSGLPSDRFSAERTGGSVSTLTIQRTQQEDSAVYLCASSQQTGSYEQYFGPGTRLTVT.

This chain's CDR3 is CASSFTGTGTGKGYTF. The CDR3 coding sequence is TGTGCCAGCAGTTTTACGGGGACCGGGACAGGGAAGGGCTACACCTTC. The chain couples TRBV27 to TRBJ1-2; TRBD1 agrees at 9 bases. Germline V gene lookup returns CDR1 MNHEY and CDR2 SMNVEV (reference sequence). There are 16 residues in the CDR3. The V segment lost 3 bases and the J segment 8 bases; nucleotides outside the gene matches: 13.

This clone has more than one count but fewer than ten. This chain joins TRBV5-6 and TRBJ2-7; D assignment may be TRBD1 or TRBD2 (5 bases each). Trimming pared 0 bases from V and 3 bases from J, leaving 10 bases between. The CDR3 is 14 amino acids. The germline gives CDR1 SGHDT, CDR2 YYEEEE. CDR3 residues: CASSLDGGSYEQYF. The CDR3 DNA follows: TGTGCCAGCAGCTTGGATGGGGGTAGCTACGAGCAGTACTTC. Variable domain in full (rest from reference TRBV5-6 and TRBJ2-7): DAGVTQSPTHLIKTRGQQVTLRCSPKSGHDTVSWYQQALGQGPQFIFQYYEEEERQRGNFPDRFSGHQFPNYSSELNVNALLLGDSALYLCASSLDGGSYEQYFGPGTRLTVT.

V gene TRBV6-5 combines with J gene TRBJ1-6, with TRBD1 identical over 9 bases. V was clipped by 7 bases and J by 10 bases; unmatched bases: 8. CDR3 length: 14 residues. The germline V gene has CDR1 MNHEY and CDR2 SVGAGI. In nucleotides, the CDR3 is TGTGCCAGCACCTTGGACAGGGGAAAATCACCCCTCCACTTT. It specifies CASTLDRGKSPLHF.

The rearrangement joins TRBV4-3 to TRBJ2-5, with a tentative D call TRBD2 (6 bases). This CDR3 has 14 amino acids. Germline V gene lookup returns CDR1 LGHNA and CDR2 YSLEER. V gave up 0 bases and J gave up 8 bases, with 13 bases separating them. CDR3 sequence reads: CASSQDTSRATQYF. Written as DNA, the CDR3 is TGCGCCAGCAGCCAAGATACTAGCCGGGCCACCCAGTACTTC.

J is TRBJ2-2 and V is TRBV27; D unresolved. Deletions cut 5 bases from V and 2 bases from J, with 15 bases between. CDR1 MNHEY and CDR2 SMNVEV come from the germline V gene (reference sequence). There are 16 residues in the CDR3. DNA for the CDR3: TGTGCCAGCAGTCCCACGCCCAGCCTTAACACCGGGGAGCTGTTTTTT. It is translated as CASSPTPSLNTGELFF.

The CDR3 DNA reads as TGTGCCAGCAGAGGGACGGATTTAAATTCCTACGAGCAGTACTTC. This gives the protein CASRGTDLNSYEQYF. The chain carries TRBV6-6 and TRBJ2-7, with D possibly called TRBD1 or TRBD2 (5 bases each). The germline gives CDR1 MNHNY, CDR2 SVGAGI (reference sequence). The V gene lost 6 bases and the J gene lost 1 base, with 16 bases spanning the gap. This CDR3 spans 15 amino acids.

The V call is TRBV5-1, the J call TRBJ2-7; the match to TRBD2 covers 12 bases. Germline V gives CDR1 SGHRS, CDR2 YFSETQ. The CDR3 runs 16 residues. V lost 4 bases and J lost 3; bases outside the gene matches: 8. The CDR3 region is CASSLHSSGRVYEQYF. As DNA, the CDR3 is TGCGCCAGCAGCCTCCACTCTAGCGGGAGGGTCTACGAGCAGTACTTC.

The gene calls are TRBV28 and TRBJ1-4; 7 bases map to TRBD1. The CDR3 spans 16 residues. Per the germline V gene, CDR1 is MDHEN and CDR2 is SYDVKM. After removal of 5 bases from V and 2 bases from J, the junction contained 8 bases not matched to a gene. The CDR3: CASSIPRTGTNEKLFF. DNA for the CDR3: TGTGCCAGCAGTATTCCTAGGACAGGTACTAATGAAAAACTGTTTTTT.

The gene calls are TRBV13 and TRBJ1-6, with D possibly matching TRBD1 (5 bases). From germline, CDR1 is PRHDT and CDR2 FYEKMQ (reference sequence). V was clipped by 2 bases and J by 0 bases, with 8 bases between them. This CDR3 has 16 amino acids. As DNA, the CDR3 is TGTGCCAGCAGCTTACGGGGGAGCTCCTATAATTCACCCCTCCACTTT. Translated, it gives CASSLRGSSYNSPLHF.

The rearrangement uses TRBV19 and TRBJ2-1; TRBD2 aligns across 7 bases. The CDR3 has 14 residues. Germline V gene data show CDR1 as LNHDA and CDR2 as SQIVND (reference sequence). J lost 3 bases, V lost 5 bases, and 4 bases had no gene match. The CDR3 sequence is CASSLREFYNEQFF. The CDR3 nucleotides read TGTGCCAGTAGTTTGCGGGAGTTCTACAATGAGCAGTTCTTC.

The J gene is TRBJ1-5, the V gene TRBV5-6, with TRBD1 matching over 7 bases. Trimming removed 2 bases from V and 4 bases from J; junction bases left unmatched: 6. Per germline, CDR1 SGHDT and CDR2 YYEEEE. The CDR3 consists of 15 residues. CDR3 DNA: TGTGCCAGCAGCTTTCGGGGGACAGAAAATCAGCCCCAGCATTTT. Protein: CASSFRGTENQPQHF.

This chain uses TRBV10-3 with TRBJ2-1; TRBD1 agrees at 8 bases. Germline V gene sequence: CDR1 ENHRY, CDR2 SYGVKD. The CDR3 has 14 residues. V shed 0 bases, J shed 5 bases, and the junction held 0 bases outside the gene matches. The CDR3, as DNA: TGTGCCATCAGTGAGTCGGACAGGGACAATGAGCAGTTCTTC. Protein: CAISESDRDNEQFF.

This chain connects TRBV28 to TRBJ2-5, with TRBD1 matching 8 bases. J was trimmed by 5 bases and V by 5 bases; bases with no gene match: 4. From germline, CDR1 is MDHEN and CDR2 SYDVKM. The CDR3 totals 13 residues. Here the CDR3 reads CASSRTGHETQYF. DNA for the CDR3: TGTGCCAGCAGTCGGACAGGGCATGAGACCCAGTACTTC.

The chain recombines TRBV9 with TRBJ2-7, with a weak D call TRBD1 (5 bases). This CDR3 is built from 13 residues. Germline CDR1 reads SGDLS; CDR2 reads YYNGEE. The V and J ends lost 6 bases and 5 bases respectively, with 15 bases between them. CDR3 protein: CASNAGFWDEQYF. DNA of the CDR3: TGTGCCAGCAACGCAGGGTTTTGGGACGAGCAGTACTTC.

The genes are TRBV27 and TRBJ2-7, with TRBD1 as a possible D gene (6 bases). Germline values: CDR1 MNHEY, CDR2 SMNVEV (reference sequence). The CDR3 loop spans 15 amino acids. V was trimmed by 7 bases and J by 6 bases, leaving 22 bases between them. CDR3 protein: CASTPGGGPFGEQYF. The CDR3 DNA reads as TGTGCCAGCACCCCTGGGGGCGGGCCTTTCGGCGAGCAGTACTTC.

By proportion, this clone is medium-sized. The V and J genes are TRBV4-2 and TRBJ2-7; D gene unclear. The CDR3 has 16 residues. V was pared by 0 bases and J by 0 bases, with 12 bases between. CDR1 and CDR2 (germline): LGHNA, YNFKEQ. The CDR3 DNA reads as TGTGCCAGCAGCCAAGAAGTGGCTAGTGACTCCTACGAGCAGTACTTC. It yields the protein CASSQEVASDSYEQYF.

This clone turned up a few times. The genes are TRBV5-4 and TRBJ1-2, with a possible D match to TRBD1 (5 bases). CDR1 and CDR2 (germline): SGHNT, YYREEE (reference sequence). V lost 2 bases and J 6 bases, leaving 14 bases between the germline ends. The CDR3 extends over 14 amino acids. CDR3 coding DNA: TGTGCCAGCAGCTTAAAGGGGAAGCAGGATGGCTACACCTTC. Translated, it gives CASSLKGKQDGYTF. Full variable domain (remainder filled in from reference TRBV5-4 and TRBJ1-2): ETGVTQSPTHLIKTRGQQVTLRCSSQSGHNTVSWYQQALGQGPQFIFQYYREEENGRGNFPPRFSGLQFPNYSSELNVNALELDDSALYLCASSLKGKQDGYTFGSGTRLTVV.

The chain recombines TRBV4-1 with TRBJ1-5, with TRBD1 matching over 9 bases. Per germline, CDR1 MGHRA and CDR2 YSYEKL. With 3 bases clipped from V and 9 bases from J, the junction kept 15 bases outside the gene matches. The CDR3 consists of 17 residues. The CDR3 DNA reads as TGCGCCAGCAGCCAGGCCCAAGACAGGGGGACGCTTTGGCCCCAGCATTTT. Translated, it gives CASSQAQDRGTLWPQHF.